The entry below describes one T cell receptor (beta chain). Trimming cost V 4 bases and J 7 bases, with 20 bases left between them. This CDR3 is 15 amino acids long. From germline, CDR1 is DFQATT and CDR2 SNEGSKA (reference sequence). This sample is drawn from a study of CD8+CD57+ T cells in acquired aplastic anemia. The template used for profiling TCR beta VDJ and CDR3 was genomic DNA. TCRdb itself ran the reads through MiXCR, one entry per CDR3 protein. The sample has 150,000 to 200,000 distinct CDR3 sequences, roughly 64% seen once; the top ten hold approximately 44%. The material sequenced was sorted CD4+, CD8+, or CD8+CD57+ T cells (not recorded which) from PBMCs. This clonotype originated in a human donor with severe aplastic anemia or a healthy control (not recorded which). This chain joins TRBV20-1 and TRBJ2-1; TRBD2 is a possible D gene (5 bases). The CDR3: CSANKSPPAVNEQFF. The CDR3 DNA sequence: TGCAGTGCTAACAAGTCACCCCCAGCGGTGAATGAGCAGTTCTTC.